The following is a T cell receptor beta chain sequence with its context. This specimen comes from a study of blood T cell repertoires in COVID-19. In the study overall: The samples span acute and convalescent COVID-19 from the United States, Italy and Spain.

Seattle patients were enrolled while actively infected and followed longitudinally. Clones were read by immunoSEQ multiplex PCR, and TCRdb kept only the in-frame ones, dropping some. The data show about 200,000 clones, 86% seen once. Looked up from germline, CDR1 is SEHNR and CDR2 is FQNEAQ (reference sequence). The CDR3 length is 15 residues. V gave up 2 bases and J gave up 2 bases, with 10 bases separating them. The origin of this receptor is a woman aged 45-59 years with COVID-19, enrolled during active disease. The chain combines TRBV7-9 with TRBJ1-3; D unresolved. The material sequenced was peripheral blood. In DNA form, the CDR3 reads TGTGCCAGCAGCTTATTTATGGCAGCTGGAAACACCATATATTTT. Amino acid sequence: CASSLFMAAGNTIYF.